This is a list of T cell receptor beta chains from one sample in a study of T-cell reconstitution after alpha-beta-depleted transplantation in children. TCRdb redid the calling of the PCR reads with MiXCR, one entry per CDR3 protein. The table lists 180,000 or so distinct CDR3 sequences, 5.5% to 7% of them singletons, with roughly 4.5% in the top ten. The sequencing here drew on PBMCs, taken before TCRalphabeta/CD19-depleted stem cell transplant. The receptors derive from a girl under three years old with combined immunodeficiency, due to receive a stem cell transplant. The CDR3 runs from the conserved cysteine through the conserved F or W. D genes are given only for firm matches. Clone size is given for some rows only: seen once, a few or many times, or a class if the clone is expanded.

cdr3_nt: TGCAGCGCGGGGACAGAGCATACGCAGTATTTT
cdr3_aa: CSAGTEHTQYF
v_call: TRBV29-1
d_call: TRBD1
j_call: TRBJ2-3
clone_size: -

cdr3_nt: TGTGCCAGCAGCTTAGAAATCGCGGGACTTGAAGAGACCCAGTACTTC
cdr3_aa: CASSLEIAGLEETQYF
v_call: TRBV7-8
d_call: -
j_call: TRBJ2-5
clone_size: many

cdr3_nt: TGCGCCAGCAGCCCCCGACAGGAGCTCACCGGGGAGCTGTTTTTT
cdr3_aa: CASSPRQELTGELFF
v_call: TRBV4-1
d_call: -
j_call: TRBJ2-2
clone_size: many

cdr3_nt: TGCAGCGCTGACGAGGGCTCTGGGGCCAACGTCCTGACTTTC
cdr3_aa: CSADEGSGANVLTF
v_call: TRBV29-1
d_call: -
j_call: TRBJ2-6
clone_size: -

cdr3_nt: TGTGCCACCAGTGAACCGGGACCAAGAGAGACCCAGTACTTC
cdr3_aa: CATSEPGPRETQYF
v_call: TRBV24-1
d_call: -
j_call: TRBJ2-5
clone_size: -

cdr3_nt: TGTGCCAGCAGTTATGGTCGGGGGGCTCTCTACAATGAGCAGTTCTTC
cdr3_aa: CASSYGRGALYNEQFF
v_call: TRBV6-2/TRBV6-3
d_call: -
j_call: TRBJ2-1
clone_size: many

cdr3_nt: TGTGCCAGCAGCCAAGACACAGTGGCAGGGACCCAGTACTTC
cdr3_aa: CASSQDTVAGTQYF
v_call: TRBV14
d_call: -
j_call: TRBJ2-5
clone_size: many

cdr3_nt: TGCGCCAGCAGCTTGGTACAGGGGACCCTTTACTATGGCTACACCTTC
cdr3_aa: CASSLVQGTLYYGYTF
v_call: TRBV5-1
d_call: TRBD1
j_call: TRBJ1-2
clone_size: -

cdr3_nt: TGCAGCGTTGTAGGGACCCGTACCTACGAGCAGTACTTC
cdr3_aa: CSVVGTRTYEQYF
v_call: TRBV29-1
d_call: -
j_call: TRBJ2-7
clone_size: many

cdr3_nt: TGTGCCAGCAGTTCCCCGGACAAGCTTCCCTACGAGCAGTACTTC
cdr3_aa: CASSSPDKLPYEQYF
v_call: TRBV12-3/TRBV12-4
d_call: -
j_call: TRBJ2-7
clone_size: few

cdr3_nt: TGTGCCAGCAGCCCCGTGGGGGGCTACGAGCAGTACTTC
cdr3_aa: CASSPVGGYEQYF
v_call: TRBV9
d_call: -
j_call: TRBJ2-7
clone_size: many

cdr3_nt: TGTGCCAGCAGTGTGTTAGGGGGCCGAGCCAAAAACATTCAGTACTTC
cdr3_aa: CASSVLGGRAKNIQYF
v_call: TRBV12-3/TRBV12-4
d_call: TRBD1
j_call: TRBJ2-4
clone_size: -

cdr3_nt: TGTGCCAGAGCCCTCGGGGGCGGACTCGACTCCTACAATGAGCAGTTCTTC
cdr3_aa: CARALGGGLDSYNEQFF
v_call: TRBV2
d_call: -
j_call: TRBJ2-1
clone_size: many

cdr3_nt: TGCAGTGCTAGAGTGAATCTATACGAGCAGTACTTC
cdr3_aa: CSARVNLYEQYF
v_call: TRBV20-1
d_call: -
j_call: TRBJ2-7
clone_size: many

cdr3_nt: TGTGCCAGCAGCCAAGGTTGGCGGGGTCGGGGACTAGCGGGCGGACGCTACGAGCAGTACTTC
cdr3_aa: CASSQGWRGRGLAGGRYEQYF
v_call: TRBV14
d_call: TRBD2
j_call: TRBJ2-7
clone_size: many

cdr3_nt: TGTGCCAGCAGCCTACTAGTCCGTCAGCCCTACGAGCAGTACTTC
cdr3_aa: CASSLLVRQPYEQYF
v_call: TRBV12-3/TRBV12-4
d_call: -
j_call: TRBJ2-7
clone_size: many

cdr3_nt: TGTGCCAGCAGCTTAGTACTAGTCGAAGAGACCCAGTACTTC
cdr3_aa: CASSLVLVEETQYF
v_call: TRBV7-8
d_call: -
j_call: TRBJ2-5
clone_size: many

cdr3_nt: TGTGCCAGCAGCCATCCCGGCTTTCCCGCGGCCGGGGAGCTGTTTTTT
cdr3_aa: CASSHPGFPAAGELFF
v_call: TRBV14
d_call: -
j_call: TRBJ2-2
clone_size: -

cdr3_nt: TGTGCCAGCAGCTGGGACGGCCTTAGCTCCTACGAGCAGTACTTC
cdr3_aa: CASSWDGLSSYEQYF
v_call: TRBV2
d_call: -
j_call: TRBJ2-7
clone_size: few

cdr3_nt: TGCGCCAGCAGCCAATTGTTCAGTGAGGAAAAACTGTTTTTT
cdr3_aa: CASSQLFSEEKLFF
v_call: TRBV4-1
d_call: -
j_call: TRBJ1-4
clone_size: many

cdr3_nt: TGCGCCAGCAGCTTGGTCGTCCGCTCGAACACCGGGGAGCTGTTTTTT
cdr3_aa: CASSLVVRSNTGELFF
v_call: TRBV5-1
d_call: -
j_call: TRBJ2-2
clone_size: many

cdr3_nt: TGTGCCAGCAGTCGACTAGCGGGAAATGGAGATACGCAGTATTTT
cdr3_aa: CASSRLAGNGDTQYF
v_call: TRBV28
d_call: TRBD2
j_call: TRBJ2-3
clone_size: many

cdr3_nt: TGCAGTGCTAGAGATATTTCCAGGGTTATCGGAAACACCATATATTTT
cdr3_aa: CSARDISRVIGNTIYF
v_call: TRBV20-1
d_call: -
j_call: TRBJ1-3
clone_size: many

cdr3_nt: TGTGCCAGCAGTCCCGCAGTTGCGGGAGGGCCCTACGAGCAGTACTTC
cdr3_aa: CASSPAVAGGPYEQYF
v_call: TRBV28
d_call: TRBD2
j_call: TRBJ2-7
clone_size: many

cdr3_nt: TGCGCCAGCAGCCAATTTGATCAGTACAATGAGCAGTTCTTC
cdr3_aa: CASSQFDQYNEQFF
v_call: TRBV4-1
d_call: -
j_call: TRBJ2-1
clone_size: few

cdr3_nt: TGCAGTGCTAGAGTCGGACCTAGCGGGAGGAAGGGACACGAGCAGTACTTC
cdr3_aa: CSARVGPSGRKGHEQYF
v_call: TRBV20-1
d_call: TRBD2
j_call: TRBJ2-7
clone_size: many

cdr3_nt: TGTGCCAGCAGCGTAGAGGAACGGTGGGGGACTGAAGCTTTCTTT
cdr3_aa: CASSVEERWGTEAFF
v_call: TRBV9
d_call: -
j_call: TRBJ1-1
clone_size: -

cdr3_nt: TGCAGCGTTGAAAAGGGCGGCTACACCTTC
cdr3_aa: CSVEKGGYTF
v_call: TRBV29-1
d_call: -
j_call: TRBJ1-2
clone_size: many

cdr3_nt: TGCAGTGCTAGGGGGACAGGGCCCGATCAGTGGGGCTACACCTTC
cdr3_aa: CSARGTGPDQWGYTF
v_call: TRBV20-1
d_call: TRBD1
j_call: TRBJ1-2
clone_size: many

cdr3_nt: TGTGCCAGCAGTTTGACAGGTCTAGCCAAAAACATTCAGTACTTC
cdr3_aa: CASSLTGLAKNIQYF
v_call: TRBV12-3/TRBV12-4
d_call: -
j_call: TRBJ2-4
clone_size: many

cdr3_nt: TGTGCCAGCAGCTTTCGGAAAAACACCGGGGAGCTGTTTTTT
cdr3_aa: CASSFRKNTGELFF
v_call: TRBV5-5
d_call: -
j_call: TRBJ2-2
clone_size: few

cdr3_nt: TGTGCCAGCAGTTACGAGTTTCAGGGAAGCAATGAGCAGTTCTTC
cdr3_aa: CASSYEFQGSNEQFF
v_call: TRBV6-2/TRBV6-3
d_call: -
j_call: TRBJ2-1
clone_size: many

cdr3_nt: TGCAGTGCGCATCCGCCGGCGGTCCTGAACACTGAAGCTTTCTTT
cdr3_aa: CSAHPPAVLNTEAFF
v_call: TRBV20-1
d_call: -
j_call: TRBJ1-1
clone_size: many

cdr3_nt: TGTGCCAGCAGATTGGAGGGAGGCCCCCCAGATACGCAGTATTTT
cdr3_aa: CASRLEGGPPDTQYF
v_call: TRBV2
d_call: -
j_call: TRBJ2-3
clone_size: many

cdr3_nt: TGCGCCAGCAGCCTCGGACAGGGAGGCTACGAGCAGTACTTC
cdr3_aa: CASSLGQGGYEQYF
v_call: TRBV4-3
d_call: TRBD1
j_call: TRBJ2-7
clone_size: many

cdr3_nt: TGTGCCAGCAGCCAAGGAGGACATTGGGAGACCCAGTACTTC
cdr3_aa: CASSQGGHWETQYF
v_call: TRBV9
d_call: -
j_call: TRBJ2-5
clone_size: many